What follows are 29 T cell receptor beta chains derived from one specimen sequenced in a study of shared clonotypes between healthy human individuals. Assay used: immunoSEQ multiplex PCR; TCRdb lists only in-frame clones, some missing. The sample shows hundreds of thousands of clones, approximately 79% of them seen only once. The source material was memory CD4+ T cells sorted from blood. Subset denoted: CD45RA-negative fraction. The source is a woman younger than 45 in good health.

This sequence joins TRBV4-1 and TRBJ2-2; TRBD2 might be the D (6 bases). Trimming cost V 4 bases and J 6 bases, with 9 bases left between them. Germline V gene sequence: CDR1 MGHRA, CDR2 YSYEKL. The CDR3 has 13 residues. CDR3 protein: CASSPGLPGELFF. In nucleotides, the CDR3 is TGCGCCAGCAGCCCGGGACTGCCCGGGGAGCTGTTTTTT.

V is TRBV19 and J is TRBJ1-5; no firm D call. Trimming took off 5 bases at V and 12 bases at J, with 11 bases between the two ends. CDR3 length equals 11 residues. CDR1 is LNHDA and CDR2 is SQIVND in the germline V gene (reference sequence). CDR3 residues: CASSPGTVQHF. The CDR3 nucleotides are TGTGCCAGTAGTCCGGGCACGGTCCAGCATTTT. The complete variable domain, with remaining parts taken from reference TRBV19 and TRBJ1-5, reads DGGITQSPKYLFRKEGQNVTLSCEQNLNHDAMYWYRQDPGQGLRLIYYSQIVNDFQKGDIAEGYSVSREKKESFPLTVTSAQKNPTAFYLCASSPGTVQHFGDGTRLSIL.

V is TRBV5-1 and J is TRBJ2-3; TRBD2 is a possible D gene (5 bases). Germline loops: CDR1 SGHRS, CDR2 YFSETQ. CDR3 size: 14 residues. V gave up 5 bases and J gave up 4 bases, with 14 bases separating them. CDR3 sequence reads: CASSPGNGPDTQYF. The CDR3 nucleotides read TGCGCCAGCAGTCCGGGGAACGGTCCAGATACGCAGTATTTT.

The V gene is TRBV4-2, the J gene TRBJ2-7; the match to TRBD2 covers 13 bases. J gave up 5 bases and V 2 bases, and 6 bases lay outside the gene matches. Per germline, CDR1 LGHNA and CDR2 YNFKEQ. This CDR3 has 16 amino acids. Here the CDR3 DNA reads TGTGCCAGCAGCCAACTGACTAGCGGGAGGCGCAACGAGCAGTACTTC. Its protein product is CASSQLTSGRRNEQYF.

The chain couples TRBV6-4 to TRBJ2-3; D not certain. CDR1 and CDR2 (germline): MRHNA, SNTAGT. V lost 6 bases and J 3 bases, leaving 16 bases between the germline ends. CDR3 length: 15 amino acids. CDR3 protein: CASSSSQEPTDTQYF. In DNA, the CDR3 is TGTGCCAGCAGCTCATCCCAGGAGCCGACAGATACGCAGTATTTT.

V is TRBV7-8 and J is TRBJ2-5; 8 positions match TRBD2. The CDR3 runs to 15 residues. The germline V gene encodes CDR1 SGHVS and CDR2 FQNEAQ. The V and J ends lost 3 bases and 4 bases, in that order; junction bases with no gene match: 7. The CDR3 DNA is TGTGCCAGCAGCTTCGGCGGGGGGCCCGCAGAGACCCAGTACTTC. Its translation is CASSFGGGPAETQYF.

In this sample, this clone turned up a few times. The chain has TRBV6-5 and TRBJ1-1; D is perhaps TRBD1 (5 bases). The V end lost 10 bases, the J end lost 3 bases, and 15 bases lay between the germline ends. Per the germline V gene, CDR1 is MNHEY and CDR2 is SVGAGI. CDR3 length: 13 residues. CDR3: CATRRGLDTEAFF. CDR3 coding DNA: TGTGCCACCAGGCGGGGGTTGGACACTGAAGCTTTCTTT.

The chain employs TRBV27 and TRBJ2-1, with 11 nucleotides matching TRBD2. The CDR3 length is 17 residues. The V and J ends lost 0 bases and 9 bases, in that order; junction bases with no gene match: 10. CDR1 is MNHEY and CDR2 is SMNVEV in the germline V gene (reference sequence). DNA for the CDR3: TGTGCCAGCAGTTTATCGCGGGGGCTAGCGGGAGGCAGTGAGCAGTTCTTC. The encoded protein is CASSLSRGLAGGSEQFF.

This clone was found once. Written as DNA, the CDR3 is TGTGCCAGCAGTTCGGACCCGGGACAGGGAAGCTATGGCTACACCTTC. Translation gives CASSSDPGQGSYGYTF. V is TRBV6-6 and J is TRBJ1-2, with TRBD1 matching 9 bases. In germline, CDR1 is MNHNY, CDR2 SVGAGI (reference sequence). The CDR3 length is 16 residues. The V segment lost 4 bases and the J segment 4 bases; nucleotides outside the gene matches: 10.

This clone was counted a single time. DNA of the CDR3: TGTGCCAGCAGCTTGGTGACAGGGAGACCCTACAATGAGCAGTTCTTC. Its translation: CASSLVTGRPYNEQFF. The chain recombines TRBV5-6 with TRBJ2-1; 7 bases are a match to TRBD1. CDR3 size: 16 residues. V trimming: 0 bases; J trimming: 2 bases; junction bases outside the gene matches: 5. From germline, CDR1 is SGHDT and CDR2 YYEEEE.

The chain is built from TRBV5-1 and TRBJ2-5, with D perhaps matching TRBD1 or TRBD2 (5 bases each). Trimming pared 6 bases from V and 0 bases from J, leaving 9 bases between. CDR1 and CDR2 from the germline V gene are SGHRS and YFSETQ. CDR3 length: 13 residues. CDR3 coding DNA: TGCGCCAGCACCGGGGCCGACCAAGAGACCCAGTACTTC. It specifies CASTGADQETQYF.

This clone has a handful of counts. The chain uses TRBV5-6 and TRBJ1-5; TRBD1 matches at 8 bases. The CDR3 is 15 amino acids. Germline loops: CDR1 SGHDT, CDR2 YYEEEE. With V trimmed by 3 bases and J by 6 bases, 8 bases remained unmatched. The CDR3 nucleotides read TGTGCCAGCAGCTGGCAGGGGGCTGTGGCTCAGCCCCAGCATTTT. Amino acids: CASSWQGAVAQPQHF. Filled out from reference TRBV5-6 and TRBJ1-5, the complete variable domain reads DAGVTQSPTHLIKTRGQQVTLRCSPKSGHDTVSWYQQALGQGPQFIFQYYEEEERQRGNFPDRFSGHQFPNYSSELNVNALLLGDSALYLCASSWQGAVAQPQHFGDGTRLSIL.

A few counts support this clone. The chain is built from TRBV10-3 and TRBJ2-1; D is possibly TRBD2 (6 bases). Deletions cut 4 bases from V and 8 bases from J, with 9 bases between. The CDR3 runs 12 residues. CDR1 and CDR2 (germline): ENHRY, SYGVKD. The CDR3 coding sequence is TGTGCCATCAGTGTGACGGGGGATGAGCAGTTCTTC. Protein: CAISVTGDEQFF.

As regards this clone: This may stem from a read error, because a much larger clone lies one nucleotide away. The same CDR3 is also encoded by other DNA sequences in this sample. The genes are TRBV11-2 and TRBJ2-7, with 8 nucleotides matching TRBD2. Germline V gene sequence: CDR1 SGHAT, CDR2 FQNNGV. The CDR3 is 13 residues long. CDR3 sequence (DNA): TGTGCCAGCAGCTTAGTACGGGGGGGCGAGCAGTATTTC. Amino acids: CASSLVRGGEQYF.

The chain links TRBV28 to TRBJ1-1, with D perhaps TRBD1 (6 bases). Germline V lookup: CDR1 MDHEN, CDR2 SYDVKM. This CDR3 is built from 15 residues. The V end lost 6 bases, the J end lost 5 bases, and 19 bases lay between the germline ends. The chain's CDR3 is CASSPGGGRGTEAFF. The CDR3 DNA follows: TGTGCCAGCAGCCCCGGGGGGGGAAGGGGGACTGAAGCTTTCTTT.

The chain employs TRBV30 and TRBJ2-5, with 12 bases aligning to TRBD2. Germline trimming cut 0 bases from V and 5 bases from J; bases unmatched to any gene: 4. Germline V gene sequence: CDR1 GTSNPN, CDR2 SVGIG (reference sequence). There are 15 residues in the CDR3. The CDR3 DNA reads as TGTGCCTGGAGTGTACGGGGGACTAGCGGGGAGACCCAGTACTTC. Translating gives CAWSVRGTSGETQYF.

This clone showed up many times. The genes are TRBV28 and TRBJ2-2; 7 nucleotides line up with TRBD1. J gave up 2 bases and V 2 bases, and 8 bases lay outside the gene matches. CDR1 MDHEN and CDR2 SYDVKM come from the germline V gene. The CDR3 has 17 residues. The CDR3, as DNA: TGTGCCAGCAGTTTACCTCGGGACAGCCAAAACACCGGGGAGCTGTTTTTT. Translated, it gives CASSLPRDSQNTGELFF.

CDR3 nucleotide sequence: TGTGCCAGCAGCTTAAGTGCCCAAACAGGTGAAGCGGGGGAGCTGTTTTTT. Residues: CASSLSAQTGEAGELFF. The chain couples TRBV11-3 to TRBJ2-2; the D gene is possibly TRBD1 (5 bases). The CDR3 contains 17 residues. V lost 2 bases, J lost 8 bases, and 21 bases lay in between. The V gene's germline CDR1 is SGHNT and CDR2 YENEEA.

This chain's CDR3 is CASSPWEGAFYEQYF. Here the CDR3 DNA reads TGTGCCAGCAGCCCTTGGGAAGGGGCGTTTTACGAGCAGTACTTC. This chain joins TRBV7-2 and TRBJ2-7; maybe TRBD1 (5 bases). V dropped 5 bases and J dropped 4 bases, with 18 bases sitting between them. The germline gives CDR1 SGHTA, CDR2 FQGNSA. The CDR3 is 15 residues long.

The chain employs TRBV2 and TRBJ1-5; D unclear. The CDR3 length is 14 residues. CDR1 and CDR2 (germline): SNHLY, FYNNEI. Deletions cut 6 bases from V and 2 bases from J, with 11 bases between. The CDR3 here is CASRSIFGNQPQHF. CDR3 nucleotide sequence: TGTGCCAGCAGGTCGATCTTCGGCAATCAGCCCCAGCATTTT.

The chain couples TRBV7-2 to TRBJ2-3; D may be TRBD2 (6 bases). The CDR3 is made up of 16 amino acids. Germline V gene data show CDR1 as SGHTA and CDR2 as FQGNSA. The ends were cut back, 1 base at V and 4 bases at J, with 15 bases in the middle. CDR3 nucleotides: TGTGCCAGCAGCTTAGTAATGGTGGGAGGCGCAGATACGCAGTATTTT. Its protein is CASSLVMVGGADTQYF.

The J gene is TRBJ2-7, the V gene TRBV6-1, with 8 nucleotides matching TRBD1. Germline lookup yields CDR1 MNHNS and CDR2 SASEGT. The ends lost 4 bases at V and 6 bases at J; junction bases unmatched: 5. The CDR3 contains 13 residues. The CDR3 protein is CASSAQGAIEQYF. CDR3 DNA sequence: TGTGCCAGCAGTGCCCAGGGGGCAATCGAGCAGTACTTC.

The rearrangement uses TRBV11-1 and TRBJ2-1; TRBD1 or TRBD2 may be the D gene (5 bases each). CDR3 length equals 14 residues. V shed 5 bases and J shed 5 bases, with 13 bases lying between them. The V gene's germline CDR1 is SGHAT and CDR2 FQDESV (reference sequence). The CDR3 spells CASSSRDGDNEQFF. CDR3 DNA: TGTGCCAGCAGCAGCCGGGACGGAGACAATGAGCAGTTCTTC.

In its sample, this clone was seen many times. The J gene is TRBJ2-7, the V gene TRBV2, with D possibly being TRBD2 (6 bases). The CDR3 is made up of 11 amino acids. With 4 bases removed from V and 6 bases from J, the gap between germline ends came to 7 bases. The germline V gene has CDR1 SNHLY and CDR2 FYNNEI. DNA of the CDR3: TGTGCCAGCAGTGTGCGGGGCGAGCAGTACTTC. Translated, it gives CASSVRGEQYF.

The rearrangement uses TRBV11-3 and TRBJ2-5, with D perhaps matching TRBD2 (6 bases). CDR3 length: 14 amino acids. Trimming cost V 5 bases and J 6 bases, with 16 bases left between them. Germline V gene data show CDR1 as SGHNT and CDR2 as YENEEA. The CDR3 here is CASSAGSVGKTQYF. The CDR3 bases are TGTGCCAGCAGCGCGGGATCGGTCGGGAAGACCCAGTACTTC.

The V call is TRBV5-4, the J call TRBJ2-4, with a tentative D call TRBD1 (5 bases). Germline-derived CDR1 and CDR2 are SGHNT and YYREEE (reference sequence). Trimming removed 1 base from V and 11 bases from J, with 16 bases in between. This CDR3 is built from 14 residues. The CDR3 here is CASSLSLVARVQYF. CDR3 in DNA: TGTGCCAGCAGCTTGTCGCTGGTAGCCAGGGTTCAGTACTTC.

The chain is built from TRBV7-2 and TRBJ2-3, with 12 bases matching TRBD2. This CDR3 region has 19 residues. V was pared by 6 bases and J by 6 bases, with 19 bases of the junction left unmatched. Germline loops: CDR1 SGHTA, CDR2 FQGNSA. The CDR3 is CASRVLPGLAGPRGDTQYF. The DNA of the CDR3 is TGTGCCAGCAGAGTCCTTCCGGGACTAGCGGGTCCCCGTGGGGATACGCAGTATTTT.

The chain couples TRBV30 to TRBJ1-1; a weak D match, TRBD1 (6 bases). This CDR3 spans 14 amino acids. V was shortened by 5 bases and J by 11 bases, with 24 bases between the two germline ends. Per the germline V gene, CDR1 is GTSNPN and CDR2 is SVGIG (reference sequence). CDR3 nucleotides: TGTGCCTGGGGGGATACAGGGAGGGGACCGATTGCTTTCTTT. The encoded protein is CAWGDTGRGPIAFF.

This rearrangement joins TRBV7-2 to TRBJ2-3; D gene unclear. CDR3 size: 13 residues. Per germline, CDR1 SGHTA and CDR2 FQGNSA. The V gene lost 6 bases and the J gene lost 2 bases, with 9 bases spanning the gap. The CDR3: CASRNAPTDTQYF. CDR3 sequence (DNA): TGTGCCAGCAGAAACGCCCCCACAGATACGCAGTATTTT. Supplemented by reference TRBV7-2 and TRBJ2-3, the full variable domain reads GAGVSQSPSNKVTEKGKDVELRCDPISGHTALYWYRQSLGQGLEFLIYFQGNSAPDKSGLPSDRFSAERTGGSVSTLTIQRTQQEDSAVYLCASRNAPTDTQYFGPGTRLTVL.